A single sample is the source of the 27 T cell receptor beta chains below, sequenced in a study of T cell responses to AZD1222 COVID-19 vaccine. This table comes from immunoSEQ multiplex PCR, and its TCRdb copy is limited to in-frame clones, with some not included. The data show approximately 50,000 clones, 75% to 90% seen once. Sample: peripheral blood, taken 28 days after the second AZD1222 dose. The receptors stem from an adult who received the AZD1222 COVID-19 vaccine.

The chain combines TRBV5-4 with TRBJ2-2; 10 positions agree with TRBD2. This CDR3 comprises 15 residues. CDR1 and CDR2 (germline): SGHNT, YYREEE (reference sequence). V was clipped by 5 bases and J by 0 bases; unmatched bases: 1. Here the CDR3 reads CASSSGGTNTGELFF. CDR3 DNA sequence: TGTGCCAGCAGTAGCGGGGGGACGAACACCGGGGAGCTGTTTTTT.

The chain employs TRBV4-1 and TRBJ2-1; TRBD1 aligns across 7 bases. V trimming: 3 bases; J trimming: 5 bases; junction bases outside the gene matches: 10. The CDR3 totals 16 residues. The V gene's germline CDR1 is MGHRA and CDR2 YSYEKL. CDR3 residues: CASSQPGQRVHNEQFF. The CDR3 region has the DNA TGCGCCAGCAGCCAGCCGGGACAGAGGGTCCACAATGAGCAGTTCTTC.

The chain uses TRBV7-2 and TRBJ1-5, with 11 bases lining up with TRBD1. The trim removed 3 bases at V and 7 bases at J, leaving 5 bases unmatched. The CDR3 totals 15 residues. The germline gives CDR1 SGHTA, CDR2 FQGNSA. For the CDR3, the DNA is TGTGCCAGCAGCTTCGGACAGGGGGCATGGCAGCCCCAGCATTTT. Protein sequence: CASSFGQGAWQPQHF.

This clone was picked up a small number of times. The chain couples TRBV28 to TRBJ2-3, with TRBD2 identical over 8 bases. The germline V gene encodes CDR1 MDHEN and CDR2 SYDVKM. V lost 3 bases to trimming and J lost 4 bases; unmatched junction nucleotides: 12. This CDR3 spans 17 amino acids. CDR3 DNA sequence: TGTGCCAGCAGTTTCGTTTTTCAAGGGACTAGTTCAGATACGCAGTATTTT. Protein: CASSFVFQGTSSDTQYF.

The CDR3 sequence is CASWDREVMRNNQPQHF. The CDR3 nucleotides read TGTGCCAGCTGGGACAGGGAGGTCATGAGGAACAATCAGCCCCAGCATTTT. J is TRBJ1-5 and V is TRBV21-1; the table calls TRBD1, which could not be checked here. TRBV21-1 is a pseudogene. The CDR3 totals 17 residues.

This chain links TRBV19 with TRBJ2-2; no definite D call. The V and J ends lost 4 bases and 4 bases respectively, with 4 bases between them. The CDR3 contains 12 residues. Germline CDR1 LNHDA, CDR2 SQIVND (reference sequence). The CDR3, as DNA: TGTGCCAGTAGTAGGCCCACCGGGGAGCTGTTTTTT. It codes for CASSRPTGELFF.

Worth noting for this clone: The identical CDR3 is also encoded by other nucleotide sequences in the sample. The chain recombines TRBV10-3 with TRBJ2-5, with TRBD2 matching 8 bases. With V trimmed by 8 bases and J by 4 bases, 6 bases remained unmatched. The germline gives CDR1 ENHRY, CDR2 SYGVKD. This CDR3 is 13 amino acids long. CDR3 DNA: TGTGCCATCTCACGGGGGGGCAGAGAGACCCAGTACTTC. Protein product: CAISRGGRETQYF.

This clone is a singleton in its sample. The chain uses TRBV7-2 and TRBJ1-2, with D hard to call. The CDR3 sequence is 14 residues long. Trimming stripped 5 bases from V and 2 bases from J, with 12 bases between. Germline assignment: CDR1 SGHTA and CDR2 FQGNSA. The CDR3 here is CASSEVLGNYGYTF. The CDR3 DNA follows: TGTGCCAGCAGCGAGGTACTAGGGAACTATGGCTACACCTTC. Using reference TRBV7-2 and TRBJ1-2 for the parts outside the CDR3, the full variable domain is GAGVSQSPSNKVTEKGKDVELRCDPISGHTALYWYRQSLGQGLEFLIYFQGNSAPDKSGLPSDRFSAERTGGSVSTLTIQRTQQEDSAVYLCASSEVLGNYGYTFGSGTRLTVV.

CDR3 nucleotides: TGTGCCAGCAGTGAAGCGGCTGGTTCCCGGGTCGGCTACACCTTC. Translation gives CASSEAAGSRVGYTF. V and J are TRBV2 and TRBJ1-2, with D uncertain. Trimming pared 0 bases from V and 8 bases from J, leaving 16 bases between. Germline loops: CDR1 SNHLY, CDR2 FYNNEI. The CDR3 is made up of 15 amino acids. Full variable domain (outside the CDR3, taken from reference TRBV2 and TRBJ1-2): EPEVTQTPSHQVTQMGQEVILRCVPISNHLYFYWYRQILGQKVEFLVSFYNNEISEKSEIFDDQFSVERPDGSNFTLKIRSTKLEDSAMYFCASSEAAGSRVGYTFGSGTRLTVV.

In this sample, this clone turned up once. The CDR3 spells CASSLAGYNSPLHF. In DNA form, the CDR3 reads TGTGCCAGCAGCTTGGCAGGGTATAATTCACCCCTCCACTTT. J is TRBJ1-6 and V is TRBV5-8; weak D call: TRBD1 (5 bases). This CDR3 is 14 amino acids long. V was pared by 0 bases and J by 4 bases, with 5 bases between. Germline CDR1 is SGHTS and CDR2 is YDEGEE.

The chain carries TRBV20-1 and TRBJ1-6, with D possibly being TRBD1 (5 bases). The V gene's germline CDR1 is DFQATT and CDR2 SNEGSKA (reference sequence). The CDR3 has 15 residues. V lost 3 bases and J lost 9, with 18 bases in between. The CDR3 here is CSASAGRTGSSPLHF. Here the CDR3 DNA reads TGCAGTGCTAGTGCTGGCCGTACAGGCAGTTCACCCCTCCACTTT.

V usage is TRBV7-3 and J usage is TRBJ2-3, with TRBD2 as a possible D gene (6 bases). This CDR3 is 15 amino acids long. Per germline, CDR1 SGHTA and CDR2 FQGTGA. Trimming stripped 1 base from V and 2 bases from J, with 10 bases between. CDR3 residues: CASSLNGGLTDTQYF. DNA for the CDR3: TGTGCCAGCAGCTTAAACGGGGGACTCACAGATACGCAGTATTTT.

The chain links TRBV18 to TRBJ1-1; perhaps TRBD1 as D (6 bases). CDR3 length equals 13 residues. Trimming took off 8 bases at V and 4 bases at J, with 14 bases between the two ends. Germline values: CDR1 KGHSH, CDR2 LQKENI. CDR3 nucleotides: TGTGCCAGCAGACCAGGGGAAGGCACTGAAGCTTTCTTT. As protein: CASRPGEGTEAFF.

J is TRBJ1-2 and V is TRBV7-2; the match to TRBD1 covers 9 bases. The CDR3 extends over 14 amino acids. Per the germline V gene, CDR1 is SGHTA and CDR2 is FQGNSA. The trim removed 6 bases at V and 4 bases at J, leaving 6 bases unmatched. CDR3 protein: CASSRETGGYGYTF. The CDR3 DNA follows: TGTGCCAGCAGTAGAGAGACAGGGGGCTATGGCTACACCTTC.

The chain couples TRBV29-1 to TRBJ1-1; D is uncertain. CDR1 and CDR2 from the germline V gene are SQVTM and ANQGSEA. The CDR3 has 13 amino acids. Trimming removed 4 bases from V and 5 bases from J, with 14 bases in between. CDR3: CSVGGIFRTEAFF. The CDR3 DNA reads TGCAGCGTTGGCGGGATTTTTCGGACTGAAGCTTTCTTT.

The chain links TRBV19 to TRBJ1-3; 8 bases map to TRBD1. The CDR3 sequence is 13 residues long. Per the germline V gene, CDR1 is LNHDA and CDR2 is SQIVND (reference sequence). V lost 10 bases to trimming and J lost 0 bases; unmatched junction nucleotides: 2. This CDR3 reads CATDRGSGNTIYF. CDR3 bases: TGTGCCACCGACAGGGGCTCTGGAAACACCATATATTTT.

V is TRBV30 and J is TRBJ1-6; no firm D call. The V end lost 5 bases, the J end lost 4 bases, and 9 bases lay between the germline ends. Germline loops: CDR1 GTSNPN, CDR2 SVGIG (reference sequence). The CDR3 contains 13 residues. The CDR3 region has the DNA TGTGCCTGGGGCGGGAGTTATAATTCACCCCTCCACTTT. Amino acids: CAWGGSYNSPLHF.

The rearrangement uses TRBV5-5 and TRBJ1-3; the D is unclear. Germline V gene sequence: CDR1 SGHKS, CDR2 YYEKEE (reference sequence). The CDR3 covers 17 residues. V dropped 2 bases and J dropped 0 bases, with 15 bases sitting between them. The CDR3 loop reads CASSLRLGTSSGNTIYF. DNA of the CDR3: TGTGCCAGCAGCTTACGATTGGGAACCAGCTCTGGAAACACCATATATTTT.

The V call is TRBV11-3, the J call TRBJ2-3, with 7 bases fitting TRBD2. After removal of 2 bases from V and 4 bases from J, the junction contained 15 bases not matched to a gene. CDR3 size: 18 residues. In germline, CDR1 is SGHNT, CDR2 YENEEA. CDR3 sequence: CASSLSDFQSREADTQYF. The CDR3 DNA follows: TGTGCCAGCAGCTTAAGCGATTTCCAGTCCCGGGAGGCAGATACGCAGTATTTT.

J is TRBJ1-5 and V is TRBV6-5; TRBD1 is a possible D gene (5 bases). Looked up from germline, CDR1 is MNHEY and CDR2 is SVGAGI. Between the trimmed V and J ends, which lost 6 bases and 4 bases, there was a span of 16 bases. This CDR3 has 15 amino acids. The DNA for the CDR3 is TGTGCCAGCAGGCCGGGGGGGGAACGGAATCAGCCCCAGCATTTT. The encoded protein is CASRPGGERNQPQHF.

This sequence joins TRBV30 and TRBJ1-4; no firm D call. Trimming shortened V by 4 bases and J by 2 bases, and 20 bases separated the two germline ends. Germline CDR1 GTSNPN, CDR2 SVGIG (reference sequence). The CDR3 has 17 amino acids. The CDR3 loop reads CAWTDPKRTGTNEKLFF. As DNA, the CDR3 is TGTGCCTGGACCGACCCAAAGAGGACCGGGACTAATGAAAAACTGTTTTTT.

This clone is a singleton in its sample. The chain has TRBV5-1 and TRBJ2-5; D is unclear. V shed 2 bases and J shed 3 bases, with 2 bases lying between them. Germline CDR1 SGHRS, CDR2 YFSETQ. The CDR3 runs to 11 residues. CDR3 coding DNA: TGCGCCAGCAGCTTAAAAGAGACCCAGTACTTC. Translation: CASSLKETQYF.

The V call is TRBV7-8, the J call TRBJ2-7, with 9 positions matching TRBD1. Trimming at V came to 3 bases and at J to 6 bases, leaving 6 bases not matched to a gene. Germline CDR1 is SGHVS and CDR2 is FQNEAQ. CDR3 length: 14 residues. The CDR3 loop is CASSLGGTGSEQYF. CDR3 coding DNA: TGTGCCAGCAGCTTGGGGGGGACAGGGAGCGAGCAGTACTTC. Filled out from reference TRBV7-8 and TRBJ2-7, the complete variable domain reads GAGVSQSPRYKVAKRGQDVALRCDPISGHVSLFWYQQALGQGPEFLTYFQNEAQLDKSGLPSDRFFAERPEGSVSTLKIQRTQQEDSAVYLCASSLGGTGSEQYFGPGTRLTVT.

The genes are TRBV5-1 and TRBJ2-5, with 7 positions matching TRBD2. Unmatched junction bases numbered 4, after V lost 3 bases and J lost 2 bases. The CDR3 is 14 amino acids. From germline, CDR1 is SGHRS and CDR2 YFSETQ. The CDR3 nucleotides read TGCGCCAGCAGCTCGGCTAGCGGACAAGAGACCCAGTACTTC. Encoded protein: CASSSASGQETQYF. The full variable domain, rest sourced from reference TRBV5-1 and TRBJ2-5, is KAGVTQTPRYLIKTRGQQVTLSCSPISGHRSVSWYQQTPGQGLQFLFEYFSETQRNKGNFPGRFSGRQFSNSRSEMNVSTLELGDSALYLCASSSASGQETQYFGPGTRLLVL.

The gene calls are TRBV12-3 or TRBV12-4 and TRBJ1-4; D is unresolved. V lost 3 bases, J lost 8 bases, and 10 bases lay in between. CDR3 length equals 13 residues. CDR3 DNA: TGTGCCAGCAGTTTCCGAATGGGGGAAAAACTGTTTTTT. This encodes CASSFRMGEKLFF.

This chain joins TRBV7-9 and TRBJ1-3; D is ambiguous. Between the trimmed V and J ends, which lost 3 bases and 1 base, there was a span of 13 bases. CDR1 and CDR2 from the germline V gene are SEHNR and FQNEAQ (reference sequence). CDR3 length equals 16 residues. CDR3 bases: TGTGCCAGCAGCTTCGCCCCACCGTCGTCTGGAAACACCATATATTTT. It translates to CASSFAPPSSGNTIYF.

This chain connects TRBV7-9 to TRBJ2-1; 7 bases are a match to TRBD2. The CDR3 has 16 amino acids. Per the germline V gene, CDR1 is SEHNR and CDR2 is FQNEAQ (reference sequence). V lost 5 bases to trimming and J lost 7 bases; unmatched junction nucleotides: 14. The CDR3 spells CASSPPSGLLKNEQFF. In DNA, the CDR3 is TGTGCCAGCAGCCCCCCCTCGGGACTACTTAAGAATGAGCAGTTCTTC.